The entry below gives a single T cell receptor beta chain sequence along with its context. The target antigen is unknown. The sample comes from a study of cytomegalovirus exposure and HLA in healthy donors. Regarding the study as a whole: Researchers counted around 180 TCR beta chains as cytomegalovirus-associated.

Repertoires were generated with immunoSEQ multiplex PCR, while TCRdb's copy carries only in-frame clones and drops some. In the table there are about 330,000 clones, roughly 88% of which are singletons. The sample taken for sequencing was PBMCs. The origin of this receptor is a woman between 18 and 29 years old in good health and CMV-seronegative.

The DNA of the CDR3 is TGTGCCAGTAGTATTCTAGCGGGACCTTCGGGCACCGGGGAGCTGTTTTTT. Its protein product is CASSILAGPSGTGELFF. This sequence joins TRBV19 and TRBJ2-2; 9 bases align to TRBD2. Looked up from germline, CDR1 is LNHDA and CDR2 is SQIVND (reference sequence). The CDR3 consists of 17 residues. V lost 3 bases and J lost 4; bases outside the gene matches: 9.